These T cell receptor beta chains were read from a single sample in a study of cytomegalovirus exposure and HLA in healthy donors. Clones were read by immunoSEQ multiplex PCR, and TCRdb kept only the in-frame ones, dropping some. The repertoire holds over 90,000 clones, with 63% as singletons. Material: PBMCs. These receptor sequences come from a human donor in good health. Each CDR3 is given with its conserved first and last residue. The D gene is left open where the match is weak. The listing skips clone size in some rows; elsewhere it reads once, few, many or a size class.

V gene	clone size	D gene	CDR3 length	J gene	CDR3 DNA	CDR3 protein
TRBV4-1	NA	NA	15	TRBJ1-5	TGCGCCAGCAGCCAAGCCGGGACACTCAATCAGCCCCAGCATTTT	CASSQAGTLNQPQHF
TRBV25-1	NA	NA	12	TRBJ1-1	TGTGCCAGCAGTTTGGGGGAGGGTGAAGCTTTCTTT	CASSLGEGEAFF
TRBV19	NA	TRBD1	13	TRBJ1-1	TGTGCCACAACACCGGGACAGGGCTCTGAAGCTTTCTTT	CATTPGQGSEAFF
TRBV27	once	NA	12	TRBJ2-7	TGTGCCAGCAGTTTTTCAAGAGGCGAGCAGTACTTC	CASSFSRGEQYF
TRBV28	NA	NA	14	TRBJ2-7	TGTGCCAGCAGTTTCCTACTGGAGGGCAACGAGCAGTACTTC	CASSFLLEGNEQYF
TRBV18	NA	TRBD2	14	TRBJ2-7	TGTGCCAGCTCACGGGGGGGTAGCTCCTACGAGCAGTACTTC	CASSRGGSSYEQYF
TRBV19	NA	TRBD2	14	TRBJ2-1	TGTGCCAGTCGACTAGCGGGAGCGGAGAATGAGCAGTTCTTC	CASRLAGAENEQFF
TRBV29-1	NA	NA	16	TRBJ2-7	TGCAGCGTTGAGGGGGTTGGGACAGCGGGAGAAGGCGAGCAGTACTTC	CSVEGVGTAGEGEQYF
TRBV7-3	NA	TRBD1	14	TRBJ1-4	TGTGCCAGCAGACGGAGGGACAGGGGGCCTTTGGTGTTTTTT	CASRRRDRGPLVFF
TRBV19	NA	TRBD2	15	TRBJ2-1	TGTGCCAGTCAGAGCGGGATACGATCCTACAATGAGCAGTTCTTC	CASQSGIRSYNEQFF
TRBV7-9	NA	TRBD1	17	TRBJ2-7	TGTGCCAGCAGCTTTCCCCGACAGGGTGGTCCTTACTACGAGCAGTACTTC	CASSFPRQGGPYYEQYF
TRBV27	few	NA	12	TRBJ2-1	TGTGCCAGCAGTTCGTCTCTCAATGAGCAGTTCTTC	CASSSSLNEQFF
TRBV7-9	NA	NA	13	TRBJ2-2	TGTGCCAGGCAGCGGGACAGGACCGGGGAGCTGTTTTTT	CARQRDRTGELFF
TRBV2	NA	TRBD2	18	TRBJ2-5	TGTGCCAGCAGTGAAACAGGGATAGCGGGAGTACTCGAAGAGACCCAGTACTTC	CASSETGIAGVLEETQYF
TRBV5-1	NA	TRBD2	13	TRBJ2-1	TGCGCCAGCAGTCTAGCGGGCTTCAATGAGCAGTTCTTC	CASSLAGFNEQFF
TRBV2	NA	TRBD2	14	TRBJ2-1	TGTGCCAGCAAGTCTAGCGGGACAAGCAATGAGCAGTTCTTC	CASKSSGTSNEQFF
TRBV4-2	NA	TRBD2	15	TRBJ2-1	TGTGCCAGCAGCCAGACTAGCGGGAGATCGGATGAGCAGTTCTTC	CASSQTSGRSDEQFF
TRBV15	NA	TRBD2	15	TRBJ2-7	TGTGCCACCAGCAGAGATAGACTAGCTACCTACGAGCAGTACTTC	CATSRDRLATYEQYF
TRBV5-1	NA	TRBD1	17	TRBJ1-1	TGCGCCAGCAGCTTGGGGGTACACGACAGGGACGTTACAGGAGCTTTCTTT	CASSLGVHDRDVTGAFF
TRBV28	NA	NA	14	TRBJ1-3	TGTGCCAGCAGTTTGCGGGGGGCTGGAAACACCATATATTTT	CASSLRGAGNTIYF
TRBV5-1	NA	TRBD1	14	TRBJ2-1	TGCGCCAGCAGCTGGGGACAGAAGTACAATGAGCAGTTCTTC	CASSWGQKYNEQFF
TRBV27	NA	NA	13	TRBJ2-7	TGTGCCAGCAGTACAGGGTTTCCCTACGAGCAGTACTTC	CASSTGFPYEQYF
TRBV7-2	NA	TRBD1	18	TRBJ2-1	TGTGCCAGCAGCTTAGGAGGGTGGGGACAGGGGTATGACAATGAGCAGTTCTTC	CASSLGGWGQGYDNEQFF
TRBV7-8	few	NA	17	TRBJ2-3	TGTGCCAGCAGCTTGCCGTGGAGTATTAGTAGCACAGATACGCAGTATTTT	CASSLPWSISSTDTQYF
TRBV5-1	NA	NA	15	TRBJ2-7	TGCGCCAGCAGCATTGGTGGCAGAAGCTCCTACGAGCAGTACTTC	CASSIGGRSSYEQYF
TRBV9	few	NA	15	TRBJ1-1	TGTGCCAGCAGCCCAGCAGGACAAAGGAACACTGAAGCTTTCTTT	CASSPAGQRNTEAFF
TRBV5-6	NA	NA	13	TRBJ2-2	TGTGCCAGCAGGCCCCGGGGAACCGGGGAGCTGTTTTTT	CASRPRGTGELFF
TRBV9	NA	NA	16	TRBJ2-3	TGTGCCAGCAGCGTAACTCCTGGGGGGGCTGAGGTGACGCAGTATTTT	CASSVTPGGAEVTQYF
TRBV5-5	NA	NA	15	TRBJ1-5	TGTGCCAGCAGCTTCGACCCCCGGGGCAATCAGCCCCAGCATTTT	CASSFDPRGNQPQHF
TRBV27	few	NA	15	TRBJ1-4	TGTGCCAGCAGTTTACGATATAGGGGTGGGGAAAAACTGTTTTTT	CASSLRYRGGEKLFF
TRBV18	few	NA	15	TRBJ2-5	TGTGCCAGCTCACTAGAGGCAGTTTCGGGAGAGACCCAGTACTTC	CASSLEAVSGETQYF
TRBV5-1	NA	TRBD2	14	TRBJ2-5	TGCGCCAGCAGCTTCGGACTAGCGCAAGAGACCCAGTACTTC	CASSFGLAQETQYF
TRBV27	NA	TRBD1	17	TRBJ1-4	TGTGCCAGCAGTTTCTCCTTTCCGGGACAGGGGAATGAAAAACTGTTTTTT	CASSFSFPGQGNEKLFF
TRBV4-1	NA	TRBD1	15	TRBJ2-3	TGCGCCAGCAGAAAGGGGGCAGCTAGCACAGATACGCAGTATTTT	CASRKGAASTDTQYF
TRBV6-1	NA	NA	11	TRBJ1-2	TGTGCCAGTACAGGCCGTTATGGCTACACCTTC	CASTGRYGYTF
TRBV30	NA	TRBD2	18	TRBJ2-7	TGTGCCTGGAGTGTACCCCGAAGACTAGCGGGAGGTTCCTACGAGCAGTACTTC	CAWSVPRRLAGGSYEQYF
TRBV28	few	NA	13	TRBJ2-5	TGTGCCAGCAGTTTCCGGGGTCTGGAGACCCAGTACTTC	CASSFRGLETQYF
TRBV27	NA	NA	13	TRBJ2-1	TGTGCCAGCAGTATGACAGGTGCCAATGAGCAGTTCTTC	CASSMTGANEQFF
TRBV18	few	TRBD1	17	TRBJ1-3	TGTGCCAGCTCAAGCCGGACAGGACGGAATTCTGGAAACACCATATATTTT	CASSSRTGRNSGNTIYF
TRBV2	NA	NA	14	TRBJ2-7	TGTGCCAGCAGTGAAACCAGGGCCTCCTACGAGCAGTACTTC	CASSETRASYEQYF
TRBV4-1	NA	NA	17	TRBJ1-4	TGCGCCAGCAGCCAAGGTACCTCGGGCGGACTTAATGAAAAACTGTTTTTT	CASSQGTSGGLNEKLFF
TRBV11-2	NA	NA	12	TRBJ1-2	TGTGCCAGCAGCTTCAGGGCCTACGGCTACACCTTC	CASSFRAYGYTF
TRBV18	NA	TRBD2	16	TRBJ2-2	TGTGCCAGCTCTCCCAGACTAGCGGGAAACACCGGGGAGCTGTTTTTT	CASSPRLAGNTGELFF
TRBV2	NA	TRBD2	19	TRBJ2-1	TGTGCCAGCAGCCGTGGGACTAGCGGGGAAGCTTCCGCGAACAATGAGCAGTTCTTC	CASSRGTSGEASANNEQFF
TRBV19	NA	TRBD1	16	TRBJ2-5	TGTGCCAGTAGTGGTGGGTCAGGGGGCTCGAGTGAGACCCAGTACTTC	CASSGGSGGSSETQYF
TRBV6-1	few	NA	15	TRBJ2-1	TGTGCCAGCAGTGAAGCGCCAGGGGGGAGCGATGAGCAGTTCTTC	CASSEAPGGSDEQFF
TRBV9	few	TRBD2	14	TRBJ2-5	TGTGCCAGCAGCGCCGGGGTAGCGGGAGAGACCCAGTACTTC	CASSAGVAGETQYF
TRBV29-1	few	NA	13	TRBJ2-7	TGCAGCGCCCCTGCTAGGGGATCGTACGAGCAGTACTTC	CSAPARGSYEQYF
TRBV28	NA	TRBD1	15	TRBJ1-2	TGTGCCAGCAGGCTCGGGACAGGGGGCAGCTATGGCTACACCTTC	CASRLGTGGSYGYTF
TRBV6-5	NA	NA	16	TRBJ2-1	TGTGCCAGCAGTTACCCCACCAGTGCCCCAGGTGATGAGCAGTTCTTC	CASSYPTSAPGDEQFF
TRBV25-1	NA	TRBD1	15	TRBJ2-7	TGTGCCAGCAGTGTTGGCGTACAGGGGGGCCACGAGCAGTACTTC	CASSVGVQGGHEQYF
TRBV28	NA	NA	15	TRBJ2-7	TGTGCCAGCAGGGGGGAGGGGGGACAGGCGAACGAGCAGTACTTC	CASRGEGGQANEQYF
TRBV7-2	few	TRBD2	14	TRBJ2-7	TGTGCCAGCAGCTTAGGGTCTCTAGCGGGGGAGCAGTACTTC	CASSLGSLAGEQYF
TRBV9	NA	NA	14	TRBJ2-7	TGTGCCAGCAGCGTAGTAGCAGCAGCCGCCGAGCAGTACTTC	CASSVVAAAAEQYF
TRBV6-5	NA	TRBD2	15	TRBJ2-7	TGTGCCAGCAGTCGACGGACTAGCGGGAGAGACGAGCAGTACTTC	CASSRRTSGRDEQYF
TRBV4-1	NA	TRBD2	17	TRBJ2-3	TGCGCCAGCAGCCCTAGCGGGAGGGGAACTAGCACAGATACGCAGTATTTT	CASSPSGRGTSTDTQYF
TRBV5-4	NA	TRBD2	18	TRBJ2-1	TGTGCCAGCAGCCCCCAGGGGTGGGCTAGCGGGATCTACAATGAGCAGTTCTTC	CASSPQGWASGIYNEQFF
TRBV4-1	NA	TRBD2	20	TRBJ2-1	TGCGCCAGCAGCCAAGAAATGAAACTAGCGGGAGGTAGAACCTACAATGAGCAGTTCTTC	CASSQEMKLAGGRTYNEQFF
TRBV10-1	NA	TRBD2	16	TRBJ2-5	TGCGCCAGCAGTGAGGGGACTAGCGGGACCTGGGAGACCCAGTACTTC	CASSEGTSGTWETQYF
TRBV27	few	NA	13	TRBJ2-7	TGTGCCAGCAGTCTATGGCCCCCCTACGAGCAGTACTTC	CASSLWPPYEQYF